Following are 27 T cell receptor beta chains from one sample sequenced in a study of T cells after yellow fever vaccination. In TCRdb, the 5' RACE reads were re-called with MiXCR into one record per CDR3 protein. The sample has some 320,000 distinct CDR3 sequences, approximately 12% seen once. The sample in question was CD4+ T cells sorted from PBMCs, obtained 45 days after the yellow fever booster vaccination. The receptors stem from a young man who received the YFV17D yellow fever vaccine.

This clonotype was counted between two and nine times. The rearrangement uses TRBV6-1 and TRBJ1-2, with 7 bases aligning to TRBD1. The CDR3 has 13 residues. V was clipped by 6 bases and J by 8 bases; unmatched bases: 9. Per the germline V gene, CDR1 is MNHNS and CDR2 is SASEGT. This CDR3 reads CASRWEGARGYTF. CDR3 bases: TGTGCCAGCAGGTGGGAGGGGGCGCGGGGCTACACCTTC.

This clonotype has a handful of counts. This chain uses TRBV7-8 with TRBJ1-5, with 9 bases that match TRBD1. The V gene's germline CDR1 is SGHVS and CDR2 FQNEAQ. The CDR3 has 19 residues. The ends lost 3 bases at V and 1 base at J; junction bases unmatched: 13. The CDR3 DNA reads TGTGCCAGCAGCTTGGGGACAGGGCGAGTCTCCTTGAGCAATCAGCCCCAGCATTTT. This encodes CASSLGTGRVSLSNQPQHF.

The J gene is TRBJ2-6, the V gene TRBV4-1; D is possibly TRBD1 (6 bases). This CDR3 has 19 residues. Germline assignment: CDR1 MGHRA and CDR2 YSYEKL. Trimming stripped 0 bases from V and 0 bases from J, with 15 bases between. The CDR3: CASSQDPDRRFSGANVLTF. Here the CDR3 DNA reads TGCGCCAGCAGCCAAGATCCAGACAGGCGCTTCTCTGGGGCCAACGTCCTGACTTTC.

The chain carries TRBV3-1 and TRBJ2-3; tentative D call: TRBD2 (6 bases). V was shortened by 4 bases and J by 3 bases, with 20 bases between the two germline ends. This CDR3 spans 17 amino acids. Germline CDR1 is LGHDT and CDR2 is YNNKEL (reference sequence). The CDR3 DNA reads TGTGCCAGCAGCCGAGCCGGGTGGCGTCGGGGGACAGATACGCAGTATTTT. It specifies CASSRAGWRRGTDTQYF.

DNA of the CDR3: TGTGCCAGCAGCCAAGATTTAGTAGCTAGCGGGGGCCAGACAGAGACCCAGTACTTC. This gives the protein CASSQDLVASGGQTETQYF. The chain is built from TRBV14 and TRBJ2-5; TRBD2 agrees at 10 bases. Losses at the gene ends were 0 bases for V and 4 bases for J; bases not matched to a gene: 14. This CDR3 comprises 19 residues. The germline gives CDR1 SGHDN, CDR2 FVKESK.

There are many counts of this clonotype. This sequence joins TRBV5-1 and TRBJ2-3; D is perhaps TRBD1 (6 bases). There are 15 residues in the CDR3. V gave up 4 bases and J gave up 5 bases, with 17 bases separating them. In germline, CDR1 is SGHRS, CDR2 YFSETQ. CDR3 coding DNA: TGCGCCAGCAGCATGCCTCAGGGGTCTAGAGATACGCAGTATTTT. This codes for CASSMPQGSRDTQYF.

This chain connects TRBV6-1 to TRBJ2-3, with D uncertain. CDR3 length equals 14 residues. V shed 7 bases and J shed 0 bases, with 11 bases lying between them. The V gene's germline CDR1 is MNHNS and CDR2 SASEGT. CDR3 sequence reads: CASKNPSSTDTQYF. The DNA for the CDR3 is TGTGCCAGCAAGAACCCGTCAAGCACAGATACGCAGTATTTT.

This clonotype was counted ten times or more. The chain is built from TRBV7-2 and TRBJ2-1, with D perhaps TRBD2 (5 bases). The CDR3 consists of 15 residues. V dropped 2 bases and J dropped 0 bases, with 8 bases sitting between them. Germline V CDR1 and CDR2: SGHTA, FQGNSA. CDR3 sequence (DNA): TGTGCCAGCAGCTTACAGCGGAGCTCCTACAATGAGCAGTTCTTC. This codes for CASSLQRSSYNEQFF. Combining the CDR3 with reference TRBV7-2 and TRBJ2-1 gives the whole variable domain GAGVSQSPSNKVTEKGKDVELRCDPISGHTALYWYRQSLGQGLEFLIYFQGNSAPDKSGLPSDRFSAERTGGSVSTLTIQRTQQEDSAVYLCASSLQRSSYNEQFFGPGTRLTVL.

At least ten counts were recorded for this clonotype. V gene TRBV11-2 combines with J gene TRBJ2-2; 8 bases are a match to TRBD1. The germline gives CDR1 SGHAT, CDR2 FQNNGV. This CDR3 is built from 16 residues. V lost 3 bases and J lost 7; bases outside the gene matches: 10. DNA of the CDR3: TGTGCCAGCAGCTTGGCTGGACAGGGTAATGACGGGGAGCTGTTTTTT. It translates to CASSLAGQGNDGELFF. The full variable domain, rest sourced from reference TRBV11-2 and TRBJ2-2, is EAGVAQSPRYKIIEKRQSVAFWCNPISGHATLYWYQQILGQGPKLLIQFQNNGVVDDSQLPKDRFSAERLKGVDSTLKIQPAKLEDSAVYLCASSLAGQGNDGELFFGEGSRLTVL.

CDR3 loop: CASSRDRGRNEQFF. As DNA, the CDR3 is TGTGCCAGCAGCCGGGACAGGGGAAGAAATGAGCAGTTCTTC. The chain combines TRBV3-1 with TRBJ2-1; 10 nucleotides align to TRBD1. CDR1 and CDR2 (germline): LGHDT, YNNKEL (reference sequence). This CDR3 has 14 amino acids. V shed 4 bases, J shed 7 bases, and the junction held 4 bases outside the gene matches.

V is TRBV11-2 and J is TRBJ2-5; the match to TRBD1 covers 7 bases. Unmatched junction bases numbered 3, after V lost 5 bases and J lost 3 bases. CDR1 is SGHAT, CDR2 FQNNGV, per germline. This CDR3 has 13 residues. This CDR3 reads CASSPGQEETQYF. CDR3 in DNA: TGTGCCAGCAGCCCCGGACAGGAAGAGACCCAGTACTTC.

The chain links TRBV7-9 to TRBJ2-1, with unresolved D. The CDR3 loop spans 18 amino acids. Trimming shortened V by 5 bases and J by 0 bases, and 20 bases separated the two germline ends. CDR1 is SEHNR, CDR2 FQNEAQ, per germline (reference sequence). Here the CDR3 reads CASSQITLRIGSYNEQFF. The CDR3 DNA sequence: TGTGCCAGCAGCCAGATTACCCTAAGGATCGGCTCCTACAATGAGCAGTTCTTC.

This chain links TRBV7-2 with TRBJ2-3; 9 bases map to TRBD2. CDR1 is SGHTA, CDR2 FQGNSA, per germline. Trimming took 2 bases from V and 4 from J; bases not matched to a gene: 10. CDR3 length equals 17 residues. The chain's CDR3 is CASSLRASGNGADTQYF. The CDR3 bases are TGTGCCAGCAGCTTACGGGCTAGCGGGAACGGAGCAGATACGCAGTATTTT.

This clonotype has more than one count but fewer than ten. The CDR3 DNA follows: TGTGCCAGTAGTATACAAAGTGGCGGGGTCCGGGACTATGGCTACACCTTC. As protein: CASSIQSGGVRDYGYTF. J is TRBJ1-2 and V is TRBV19, with D unclear. Per germline, CDR1 LNHDA and CDR2 SQIVND (reference sequence). The V gene lost 2 bases and the J gene lost 3 bases, with 19 bases spanning the gap. The CDR3 runs to 17 residues.

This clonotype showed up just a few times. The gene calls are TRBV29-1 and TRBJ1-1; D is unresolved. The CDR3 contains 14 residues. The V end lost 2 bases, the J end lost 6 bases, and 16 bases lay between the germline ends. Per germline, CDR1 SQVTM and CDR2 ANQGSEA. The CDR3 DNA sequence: TGCAGCGTTGAACGGCAGGCCGCTTTTTCTGAAGCTTTCTTT. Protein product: CSVERQAAFSEAFF.

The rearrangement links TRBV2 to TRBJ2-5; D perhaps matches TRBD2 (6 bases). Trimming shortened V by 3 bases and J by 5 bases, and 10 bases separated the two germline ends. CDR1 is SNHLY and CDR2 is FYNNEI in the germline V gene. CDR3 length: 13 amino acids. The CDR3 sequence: CASSERREETQYF. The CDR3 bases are TGTGCCAGCAGTGAGAGGAGGGAGGAGACCCAGTACTTC.

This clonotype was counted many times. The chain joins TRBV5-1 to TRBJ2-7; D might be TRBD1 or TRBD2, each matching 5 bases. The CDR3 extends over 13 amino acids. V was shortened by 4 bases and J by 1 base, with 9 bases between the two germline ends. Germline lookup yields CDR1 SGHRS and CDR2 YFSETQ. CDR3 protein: CASSGDGSYEQYF. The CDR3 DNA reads TGCGCCAGCAGCGGGGACGGATCCTACGAGCAGTACTTC.

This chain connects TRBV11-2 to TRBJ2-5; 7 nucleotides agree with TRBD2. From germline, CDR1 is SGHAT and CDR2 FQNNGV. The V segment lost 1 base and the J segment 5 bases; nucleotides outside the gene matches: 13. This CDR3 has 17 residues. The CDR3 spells CASSLGVQRGLGETQYF. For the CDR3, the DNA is TGTGCCAGCAGCTTAGGGGTCCAGCGGGGCTTGGGGGAGACCCAGTACTTC.

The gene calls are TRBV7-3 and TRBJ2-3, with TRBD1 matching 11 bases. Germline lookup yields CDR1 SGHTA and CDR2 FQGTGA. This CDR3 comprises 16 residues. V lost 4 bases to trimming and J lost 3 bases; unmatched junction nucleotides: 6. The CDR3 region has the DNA TGTGCCAGCAGCTCACATGGACAGGGGGCAACAGATACGCAGTATTTT. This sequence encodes CASSSHGQGATDTQYF.

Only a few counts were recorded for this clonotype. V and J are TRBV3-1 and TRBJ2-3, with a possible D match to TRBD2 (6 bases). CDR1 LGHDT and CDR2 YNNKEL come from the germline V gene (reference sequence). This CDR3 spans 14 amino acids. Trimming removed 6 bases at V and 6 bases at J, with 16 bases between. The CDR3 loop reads CASSLRGGQDTQYF. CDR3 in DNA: TGTGCCAGCAGTCTTAGAGGAGGGCAGGATACGCAGTATTTT.

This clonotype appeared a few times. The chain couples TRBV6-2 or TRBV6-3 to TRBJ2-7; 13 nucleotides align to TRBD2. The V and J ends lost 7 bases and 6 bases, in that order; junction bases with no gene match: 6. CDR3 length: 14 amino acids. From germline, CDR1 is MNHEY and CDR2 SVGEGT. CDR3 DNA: TGTGCCAGCACCCTGGGACTAGCGGGGATCGAGCAGTACTTC. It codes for CASTLGLAGIEQYF.

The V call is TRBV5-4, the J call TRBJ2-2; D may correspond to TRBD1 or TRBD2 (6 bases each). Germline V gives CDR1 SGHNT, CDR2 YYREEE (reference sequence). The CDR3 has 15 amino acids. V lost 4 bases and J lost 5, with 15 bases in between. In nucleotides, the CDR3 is TGTGCCAGCAGCCACCGAGAGGGGGGAACCGGGGAGCTGTTTTTT. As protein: CASSHREGGTGELFF.

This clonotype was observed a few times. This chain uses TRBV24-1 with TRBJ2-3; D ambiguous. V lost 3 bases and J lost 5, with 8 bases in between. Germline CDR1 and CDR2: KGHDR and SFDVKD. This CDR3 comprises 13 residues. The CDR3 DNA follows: TGTGCCACCAGTGATCCGGGTGTAGATACGCAGTATTTT. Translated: CATSDPGVDTQYF.

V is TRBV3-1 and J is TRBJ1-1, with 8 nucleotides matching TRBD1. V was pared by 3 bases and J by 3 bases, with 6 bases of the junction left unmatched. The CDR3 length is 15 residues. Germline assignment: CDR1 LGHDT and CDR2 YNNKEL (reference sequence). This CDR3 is CASSHLGQGYTEAFF. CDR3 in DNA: TGTGCCAGCAGCCACCTTGGACAGGGATACACTGAAGCTTTCTTT.

The CDR3 DNA sequence: TGTGCTAGTGGTACGACCGGCTATGGCTACACCTTC. This codes for CASGTTGYGYTF. The V and J genes are TRBV12-5 and TRBJ1-2; D call uncertain. Looked up from germline, CDR1 is LGHNT and CDR2 is FRNRAP. V dropped 5 bases and J dropped 4 bases, with 8 bases sitting between them. CDR3 length: 12 amino acids.

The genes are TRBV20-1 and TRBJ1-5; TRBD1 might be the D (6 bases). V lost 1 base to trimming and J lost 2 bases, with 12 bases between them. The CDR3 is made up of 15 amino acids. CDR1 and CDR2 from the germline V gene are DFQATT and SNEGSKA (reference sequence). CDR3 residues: CSARVVRGGNQPQHF. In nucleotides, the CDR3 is TGCAGTGCTAGAGTAGTCAGGGGAGGCAATCAGCCCCAGCATTTT.

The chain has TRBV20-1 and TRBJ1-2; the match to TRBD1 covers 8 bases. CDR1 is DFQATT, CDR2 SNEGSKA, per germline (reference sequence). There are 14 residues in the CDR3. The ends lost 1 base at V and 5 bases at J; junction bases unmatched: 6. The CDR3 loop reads CSARVRQGAYGYTF. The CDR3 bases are TGCAGTGCTAGAGTACGGCAGGGGGCGTATGGCTACACCTTC.